The 2 T cell receptor beta chains below were found in one sample sequenced in a study of blood T cell repertoires in COVID-19. TCRdb's table, derived via immunoSEQ multiplex PCR, lists solely in-frame clones and lacks some. The sample carries some 65,000 clones, around 87% recorded once. Sequencing was done on a sample of peripheral blood. Receptors originate from a man between 40 and 49 years old with COVID-19, enrolled during active disease.

The chain carries TRBV24-1 and TRBJ2-5; weak D call: TRBD2 (5 bases). Per germline, CDR1 KGHDR and CDR2 SFDVKD. This CDR3 is built from 13 residues. Trimming took 9 bases from V and 0 from J, leaving 10 bases between them. CDR3 sequence reads: CATGKRNQETQYF. In DNA form, the CDR3 reads TGTGCCACCGGCAAGCGGAACCAAGAGACCCAGTACTTC.

There are a few counts of this clone. CDR3 coding DNA: TGCGCCAGCAGCCGCGGGACTAGCGGAGAAGAGACCCAGTACTTC. Protein product: CASSRGTSGEETQYF. This chain joins TRBV5-1 and TRBJ2-5; TRBD2 matches 11 bases. The CDR3 extends over 15 amino acids. Germline V CDR1 and CDR2: SGHRS, YFSETQ. Trimming cost V 4 bases and J 3 bases; bases outside gene matches: 5. Combining the CDR3 with reference TRBV5-1 and TRBJ2-5 gives the whole variable domain KAGVTQTPRYLIKTRGQQVTLSCSPISGHRSVSWYQQTPGQGLQFLFEYFSETQRNKGNFPGRFSGRQFSNSRSEMNVSTLELGDSALYLCASSRGTSGEETQYFGPGTRLLVL.